These T cell receptor beta chains were read from a single sample in a study. TCRdb reanalysed the 5' RACE reads using MiXCR and keeps one entry per CDR3 protein. The table records some 62,000 distinct CDR3 sequences, around 30% of them present only once. Sequencing used tumor-infiltrating naive CD4+ T cells sorted from the breast tumor. The receptors come from a female donor with breast cancer. CDR3s include the opening cysteine and the closing phenylalanine or tryptophan. The D gene is left open where the match is weak. Expanded clones get a size class; other rows say once, few or many, or leave the size out.

>TRBV4-3|many|TRBD1|TRBJ2-7
TGCGCCAGCAGCCACACACCGGGACAGGGGGCGGGTGAGCAGTACTTC
CASSHTPGQGAGEQYF
>TRBV6-6|.|.|TRBJ1-4
TGTGCCAGCAGACGGCTGGGGGAGGATGAAAAACTGTTTTTT
CASRRLGEDEKLFF
>TRBV20-1|.|.|TRBJ1-2
TGCAGTGCTAGGGTCACAGAAGCTAGCTATGGCTACACCTTC
CSARVTEASYGYTF
>TRBV4-2|medium-sized|.|TRBJ1-5
TGTGCCAGCAGCCAAGATGGGGGCAATCAGCCCCAGCATTTT
CASSQDGGNQPQHF
>TRBV20-1|few|TRBD1|TRBJ1-5
TGCAGTCCACAGGGGAGGGATCAGCCCCAGCATTTT
CSPQGRDQPQHF
>TRBV7-9|.|.|TRBJ2-5
TGTGCCAGCAGCTTAGGGGGGGCGGCCAAAGAGACCCAGTACTTC
CASSLGGAAKETQYF
>TRBV6-5|many|.|TRBJ2-1
TGTGCCAGCGGGGGGGCTGGCTCCTACAATGAGCAGTTCTTC
CASGGAGSYNEQFF
>TRBV4-1|few|.|TRBJ2-7
TGCGCCAGCAGCCAAGAAAGGAGGGAAGCCTACTACGAGCAGTACTTC
CASSQERREAYYEQYF
>TRBV24-1|.|TRBD1|TRBJ1-4
TGTGCCACCAGTGCCCCGGGACAGGGAGATGAAAAACTGTTTTTT
CATSAPGQGDEKLFF
>TRBV6-5|.|.|TRBJ1-1
TGTGCCAGCAGTACCGGACAGCGTCGGGCTTTCTTT
CASSTGQRRAFF
>TRBV11-2|.|TRBD1|TRBJ1-2
TGTGCCAGCAGGAGTGACAGGGCCAACTATGGCTACACCTTC
CASRSDRANYGYTF
>TRBV4-3|.|TRBD2|TRBJ2-3
TGCGCCAGCAGCCCCCATCATAGCGGGAGAGATACGCAGTATTTT
CASSPHHSGRDTQYF
>TRBV5-1|many|.|TRBJ2-7
TGCGCCAGCAGCCGGACTTACACCTACGAGCAGTACTTC
CASSRTYTYEQYF
>TRBV28|.|TRBD1|TRBJ1-2
TGTGCCGGCAGTTTACCAGGGGGCGCGGGGTATGGCTACACCTTC
CAGSLPGGAGYGYTF
>TRBV6-1|.|TRBD1|TRBJ1-5
TGTGCCAGCAGCTCCGGGACAGGGCCTGATCAGCCCCAGCATTTT
CASSSGTGPDQPQHF
>TRBV6-2/TRBV6-3|.|.|TRBJ1-5
TGTGCCAGCAGTCGACTACGATTGACGGCAAATCAGCCCCAGCATTTT
CASSRLRLTANQPQHF
>TRBV3-1|few|.|TRBJ2-2
TGTGCCAGCAGCCAAGATAACGGGCCCGGGGAGCTGTTTTTT
CASSQDNGPGELFF
>TRBV11-2|.|.|TRBJ2-3
TGTGCCAGCAGCGAGCTTGTAGATACGCAGTATTTT
CASSELVDTQYF
>TRBV7-2|.|.|TRBJ1-4
TGTGCCAGCAGCCCTAGTTTGTCCACTAATGAAAAACTGTTTTTT
CASSPSLSTNEKLFF
>TRBV18|few|.|TRBJ2-1
TGTGCCAGCTCACCAAGGCAGGACTCCTACAATGAGCAGTTCTTC
CASSPRQDSYNEQFF
>TRBV2|.|.|TRBJ1-1
TGTGCCAGCAGTGGGAGGAGGGAGGCTGAAGCTTTCTTT
CASSGRREAEAFF
>TRBV5-1|once|.|TRBJ2-5
TGCGCCAGCAGCTCCCAGCCTATTCAAGAGACCCAGTACTTC
CASSSQPIQETQYF
>TRBV15|.|.|TRBJ1-3
TGTGCCACCAGCAGAGACGTTGGAAACACCATATATTTT
CATSRDVGNTIYF
>TRBV3-1|few|.|TRBJ2-1
TGTGCCAGCAGCCCCATAACGGGGACTTACAATGAGCAGTTCTTC
CASSPITGTYNEQFF
>TRBV7-8|.|.|TRBJ1-4
TGTGCCAGCAGCTTGGGTAATGAAAAACTGTTTTTT
CASSLGNEKLFF
>TRBV5-1|few|.|TRBJ1-3
TGCGCCAGCTCGGACAGTCCTGGAAACACCATATATTTT
CASSDSPGNTIYF
>TRBV6-5|.|.|TRBJ2-7
TGTGCCAGCAGACGGACTTATGACCCGGGCGAGCAGTACTTC
CASRRTYDPGEQYF
>TRBV12-3/TRBV12-4|few|TRBD2|TRBJ2-3
TGTGCCAGCAGCCGGGAGGGCACAGATACGCAGTATTTT
CASSREGTDTQYF
>TRBV5-1|.|.|TRBJ1-2
TGCGCCAGCAGCCAGGACGGCGCAGGCTACACCTTC
CASSQDGAGYTF
>TRBV15|many|.|TRBJ2-7
TGTGCCACCAGCAGAGTGTCGACTAGAGTCCGTAACCCATACGACGAGCAGTACTTC
CATSRVSTRVRNPYDEQYF
>TRBV5-1|many|.|TRBJ2-6
TGCGCCAGCAGCTCCGACAGTGCGGGGGCCAACGTCCTGACTTTC
CASSSDSAGANVLTF
>TRBV7-2|few|.|TRBJ1-2
TGTGCCAGCAGCTTGGACGGCCTTAACCCAATCTATGGCTACACCTTC
CASSLDGLNPIYGYTF
>TRBV5-1|few|TRBD1|TRBJ2-3
TGCGCCAGCAGCCCACGGACAGGGCGGACAGATACGCAGTATTTT
CASSPRTGRTDTQYF
>TRBV7-9|many|TRBD2|TRBJ2-1
TGTGCCAGCAGCTCCGGCCGGCTAGCGGGAGTGATCTATGAGCAGTTCTTC
CASSSGRLAGVIYEQFF
>TRBV20-1|.|TRBD1|TRBJ2-3
TGCAGTGCTCCTTGGACAGGCGATACGCAGTATTTT
CSAPWTGDTQYF
>TRBV7-2|many|.|TRBJ2-3
TGTGCCAGCAGCTTAGCTTCCGGTCCCACAGATACGCAGTATTTT
CASSLASGPTDTQYF
>TRBV7-9|.|.|TRBJ2-1
TGTGCCAGCAGCTTTGACCGGAATGAGCAGTTCTTC
CASSFDRNEQFF
>TRBV6-2/TRBV6-3|many|.|TRBJ1-4
TGTGCCAGCAGTGGACAGATTGCAACTAATGAAAAACTGTTTTTT
CASSGQIATNEKLFF
>TRBV5-1|few|.|TRBJ1-1
TGCGCCAGCAGTAGCCAGGGCGTAGGCTCGAACACTGAAGCTTTCTTT
CASSSQGVGSNTEAFF
>TRBV5-1|many|.|TRBJ2-5
TGCGCCAGCAGCCACGGACTTTCGGGGGAGACCCAGTACTTC
CASSHGLSGETQYF
>TRBV28|few|TRBD1|TRBJ1-5
TGTGCCAGCAGTTTGGACAGGTTAAGCAATCAGCCCCAGCATTTT
CASSLDRLSNQPQHF
>TRBV7-9|few|.|TRBJ2-5
TGTGCCAGCAGCTTAGTTCACCTCCTGATTCAAGAGACCCAGTACTTC
CASSLVHLLIQETQYF
>TRBV2|.|TRBD2|TRBJ2-1
TGTGCCAGCAGCGTAACTAGCGGGAGTAACAATAAGCAGTTCTTC
CASSVTSGSNNKQFF
>TRBV3-1|few|TRBD2|TRBJ2-1
TGTGCCAGCAGCCATCCCTCGGGTAGCGGGGGATACAATGAGCAGTTCTTC
CASSHPSGSGGYNEQFF
>TRBV6-5|many|.|TRBJ2-2
TGTGCCAGCAGTTACTCGATGGGCAGAGGGTACACCGGGGAGCTGTTTTTT
CASSYSMGRGYTGELFF
>TRBV3-1|few|TRBD1|TRBJ1-2
TGTGCCAGCAGTCGAACAGCGCCGGGACAGGGGAATGGCTACACCTTC
CASSRTAPGQGNGYTF
>TRBV7-9|few|TRBD1|TRBJ1-2
TGTGCCAGCAGCCCAAGCGGTTACAGGGGGAATGGTGGCTACACCTTC
CASSPSGYRGNGGYTF
>TRBV6-5|many|TRBD1|TRBJ1-5
TGTGCCAGCAGTTACTCGACAGGGCCCAATCAGCCCCAGCATTTT
CASSYSTGPNQPQHF
>TRBV28|many|.|TRBJ1-2
TGTGCCAGCAGTTTTAGCGTCCGGGACGGTGGCTACACCTTC
CASSFSVRDGGYTF